Sequencing of this T cell receptor beta chain was carried out in a study of long-term antiretroviral therapy in people with HIV. Study-wide points: ART adherence, viral resistance and therapy changes were undocumented.

To note about this clone: Its matching antigen is unknown.

Trimming removed 5 bases from V and 3 bases from J, with 9 bases in between. The CDR3 has 13 amino acids. From germline, CDR1 is SGHNT and CDR2 YYREEE (reference sequence). They ran version v3.0 of the immunoSEQ assay at survey level. Method: immunoSEQ multiplex PCR; TCRdb's copy keeps in-frame clones and lacks some. The data contain some 48,000 clones, about 86% of them singletons. Every specimen provided 1-10 million cryopreserved PBMC before DNA extraction took place. Sample: unsorted PBMCs, taken 0.8 years after starting antiretroviral therapy. This receptor was identified in a woman between 18 and 29 years old with HIV. This chain connects TRBV5-4 to TRBJ2-1, with D tentatively TRBD1 (6 bases). In DNA, the CDR3 is TGTGCCAGCAGGAAGGACAGCTACAATGAGCAGTTCTTC. This encodes CASRKDSYNEQFF.